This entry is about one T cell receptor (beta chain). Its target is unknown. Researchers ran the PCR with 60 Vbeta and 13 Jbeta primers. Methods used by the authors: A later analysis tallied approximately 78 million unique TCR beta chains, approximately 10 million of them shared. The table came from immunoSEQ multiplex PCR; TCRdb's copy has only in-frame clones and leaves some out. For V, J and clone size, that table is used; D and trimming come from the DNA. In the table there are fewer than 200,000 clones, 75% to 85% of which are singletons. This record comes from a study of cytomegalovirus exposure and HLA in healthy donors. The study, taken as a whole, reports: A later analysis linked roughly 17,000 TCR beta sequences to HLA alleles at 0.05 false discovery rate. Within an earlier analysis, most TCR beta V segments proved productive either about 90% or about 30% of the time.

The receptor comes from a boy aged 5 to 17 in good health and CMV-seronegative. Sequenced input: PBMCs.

The CDR3 loop is CASSVRGRNYGYTF. Here the CDR3 DNA reads TGTGCCAGTAGCGTCCGTGGCAGGAACTATGGCTACACCTTC. V gene TRBV19 combines with J gene TRBJ1-2; no clear D gene. Germline-derived CDR1 and CDR2 are LNHDA and SQIVND (reference sequence). CDR3 size: 14 residues. V was trimmed by 6 bases and J by 2 bases, leaving 13 bases between them.